This T cell receptor beta chain was profiled in a study of blood T cell repertoires in COVID-19 (dated by TCRdb to the early 2020s). In the study overall: Samples from collaborators originated in the United States, Italy and Spain and spanned both the acute and convalescent phases of COVID-19. HLA class I and class II types, where available, came from metadata supplied by the sample provider rather than from assay-based typing. The prospective study material was composed of cDNA or gDNA derived from T cells, B-cell-depleted T cells, or PBMCs. The sample metadata nearly always contained a de-identified subject ID, COVID-19 status, age in years and sex. The samples were drawn from the first 160 participants of the ongoing ImmuneRACE study and from 1,254 subjects provided by 6 global collaborators. Subjects who had been exposed to COVID-19, were actively infected with it, or had recovered from it provided the deeply sampled blood TCRbeta repertoires that made up the dataset. The repertoires were released in a freely available public database meant as a resource for research on the immune response to SARS-CoV-2. The investigation overall reported the following: How much clinical and demographic metadata was included differed by source and by participant, and the metadata was provided uncurated.

TCRbeta CDR3 regions were amplified from genomic DNA by means of the immunoSEQ Assay, a bias-controlled multiplex PCR. The study's own analysis went as follows. Within the assay, amplification of reference gene primers was used to estimate how many nucleated cells each sample contained. To quantify the absolute abundance of each unique TCRbeta CDR3 rearrangement, sequence reads were collapsed and filtered. For each sample, productive Simpson clonality was calculated as the square root of Simpson's diversity index over productive rearrangements. Not all clones reach the TCRdb copy of this immuneACCESS table, which keeps in-frame sequences only. Checked studies attribute under half of the gap to unresolved V genes and leave the rest unexplained. D and trimming were read from the DNA, whereas the V and J calls and clone size are those reported in that table. The sample table lists hundreds of thousands of clones, 80% to 90% of them with a count of one. The ten largest clones capture roughly 10% of the sample.

V is shortened by 5 bases, J by 5 bases, and the region joining them spans 18 bases. The CDR3 runs 15 residues from the cysteine to the phenylalanine. Left in the record is the CDR3 DNA by itself, 45 bases read in frame from the first base. The germline V gene encodes CDR1 MDHEN and CDR2 SYDVKM. Turning to this clone: The target of this receptor is not known. Within one base of it there is no much larger clone, and no base qualities were kept.

One collaborating source in Seattle enrolled patients during active infection and followed them longitudinally through the course of disease. Collaborating institutions collected whole blood in K2EDTA tubes following their own protocols. For TCRbeta analysis, collaborators shipped samples in one of three forms: frozen whole blood, isolated PBMCs, or DNA extracted from either of those sample types. The sequence joins TRBV28 to TRBJ1-1, with the D gene uncertain. The receptor comes from a woman in her 70s with COVID-19, enrolled during active disease. Sequenced: peripheral blood. The CDR3 amino acid sequence is: CASSPTRITRTEAFF. DNA sequence: TGTGCCAGCAGTCCCACTAGAATAACTCGAACTGAAGCTTTCTTT.